This is a list of T cell receptor beta chains from one sample in a study of blood T cell repertoires in COVID-19. Profiling relied on immunoSEQ multiplex PCR, and the TCRdb table lists in-frame clones only, not all of them. Among approximately 220,000 clones listed, roughly 80% were seen once. The sequencing input was peripheral blood. Every receptor here comes from a woman aged 40 to 50 with active or convalescent COVID-19. The CDR3 runs from the conserved cysteine through the conserved F or W. Fields, in order: V gene, clone size, D gene, J gene, CDR3 DNA, CDR3 protein. D genes are given only for firm matches. Clone size, where shown, is once, few, many, or a class for clones that have expanded.

v_gene: TRBV2
abundance: few
d_gene: TRBD2
j_gene: TRBJ2-5
CDR3nt: TGTGCCAGCAGTGGGGCTAGCGGGGGTATGAACCAAGAGACCCAGTACTTC
CDR3aa: CASSGASGGMNQETQYF

v_gene: TRBV4-1
abundance: .
d_gene: .
j_gene: TRBJ2-5
CDR3nt: TGCGCCAGCAGCCAGACGGGAAGTTTGGAGACCCAGTACTTC
CDR3aa: CASSQTGSLETQYF

v_gene: TRBV6-5
abundance: .
d_gene: TRBD2
j_gene: TRBJ2-7
CDR3nt: TGTGCCAGCAGTCGGGAGGGGGGTTACGAGCAGTACTTC
CDR3aa: CASSREGGYEQYF

v_gene: TRBV6-1
abundance: .
d_gene: .
j_gene: TRBJ2-2
CDR3nt: TGTGCCAGCACTACTACGGCGCCCACCGGGGAGCTGTTTTTT
CDR3aa: CASTTTAPTGELFF

v_gene: TRBV12-3/TRBV12-4
abundance: .
d_gene: .
j_gene: TRBJ1-2
CDR3nt: TGTGCCAGCAGTTTCGAGGCCCGCAATGGCTACACCTTC
CDR3aa: CASSFEARNGYTF

v_gene: TRBV27
abundance: .
d_gene: TRBD1
j_gene: TRBJ1-4
CDR3nt: TGTGCCAGCAGTTCCGGACAGGGTTATGAAAAACTGTTTTTT
CDR3aa: CASSSGQGYEKLFF

v_gene: TRBV24-1
abundance: .
d_gene: TRBD2
j_gene: TRBJ2-2
CDR3nt: TGTGCCACCAGTGTGGCTAGCGGGAGAAGCGGGGTCGGGGAGCTGTTTTTT
CDR3aa: CATSVASGRSGVGELFF

v_gene: TRBV10-3
abundance: .
d_gene: TRBD2
j_gene: TRBJ2-2
CDR3nt: TGTGCCATCAGTGAGGGACTAGCGGGGGGCCCGAACACCGGGGAGCTGTTTTTT
CDR3aa: CAISEGLAGGPNTGELFF

v_gene: TRBV9
abundance: .
d_gene: TRBD1
j_gene: TRBJ1-2
CDR3nt: TGTGCCAGCAGCCCAGGGGGACGGGACGGGAATAACTATGGCTACACCTTC
CDR3aa: CASSPGGRDGNNYGYTF

v_gene: TRBV19
abundance: .
d_gene: TRBD1
j_gene: TRBJ1-5
CDR3nt: TGTGCCAGTAGTATCCGGGACAGGGGGCTGGGTCAGCCCCAGCATTTT
CDR3aa: CASSIRDRGLGQPQHF

v_gene: TRBV9
abundance: .
d_gene: .
j_gene: TRBJ2-2
CDR3nt: TGTGCCAGCAGCGTAGTCCCCATAACCAGGGTAGTTGCCGGGGAGCTGTTTTTT
CDR3aa: CASSVVPITRVVAGELFF

v_gene: TRBV6-4
abundance: .
d_gene: TRBD2
j_gene: TRBJ2-2
CDR3nt: TGTGCCAGCAGAAGGGGACTAGCGGGAGACACCGGGGAGCTGTTTTTT
CDR3aa: CASRRGLAGDTGELFF

v_gene: TRBV7-2
abundance: .
d_gene: TRBD2
j_gene: TRBJ2-7
CDR3nt: TGTGCCAGCAGCTTAGCGCCGGGACTAGCGGGAGGGCAACGGGGAGAGCAGTACTTC
CDR3aa: CASSLAPGLAGGQRGEQYF

v_gene: TRBV12-5
abundance: .
d_gene: TRBD2
j_gene: TRBJ2-7
CDR3nt: TGTGCTAGTGCTTTGGCGGGAGGGCCCTACGAGCAGTACTTC
CDR3aa: CASALAGGPYEQYF

v_gene: TRBV7-2
abundance: once
d_gene: TRBD1
j_gene: TRBJ1-2
CDR3nt: TGTGCCAGCAGATCAGGGGGCACCTCAGCTAACTATGGCTACACCTTC
CDR3aa: CASRSGGTSANYGYTF

v_gene: TRBV4-1
abundance: .
d_gene: .
j_gene: TRBJ1-5
CDR3nt: TGCGCCAGCAGCCAAGCCCCCGTCAGGGGCCAGCCCCAGCATTTT
CDR3aa: CASSQAPVRGQPQHF

v_gene: TRBV24-1
abundance: .
d_gene: TRBD2
j_gene: TRBJ2-7
CDR3nt: TGTGCCACCAGTGGACGGGGGGGGACCTATTACGTGCAGTACTTC
CDR3aa: CATSGRGGTYYVQYF

v_gene: TRBV6-4
abundance: once
d_gene: TRBD2
j_gene: TRBJ2-2
CDR3nt: TGTGCCAGCAGTCCCGGCGGGGGGGCCCTCACCGGGGAGCTGTTTTTT
CDR3aa: CASSPGGGALTGELFF

v_gene: TRBV7-3
abundance: .
d_gene: .
j_gene: TRBJ2-1
CDR3nt: TGTGCCAGCAGCTTGCTAGGGGGAGGGGATGAGCAGTTCTTC
CDR3aa: CASSLLGGGDEQFF

v_gene: TRBV9
abundance: .
d_gene: .
j_gene: TRBJ2-6
CDR3nt: TGTGCCAGCAGCGTACATCAAGGAGAGGGATGGGGTTCTGGGGCCAACGTCCTGACTTTC
CDR3aa: CASSVHQGEGWGSGANVLTF

v_gene: TRBV5-1
abundance: .
d_gene: TRBD1
j_gene: TRBJ2-5
CDR3nt: TGCGCCAGCAGCTTGGATGGACAGGGGAGCCAAGAGACCCAGTACTTC
CDR3aa: CASSLDGQGSQETQYF

v_gene: TRBV11-2
abundance: few
d_gene: TRBD1
j_gene: TRBJ2-2
CDR3nt: TGTGCCAGCAGCCCCGGGACAGCGAACACCGGGGAGCTGTTTTTT
CDR3aa: CASSPGTANTGELFF

v_gene: TRBV18
abundance: .
d_gene: TRBD1
j_gene: TRBJ1-4
CDR3nt: TGTGCCAGCTCGCCGGGACAGGGGGCAGAAGAAAAACTGTTTTTT
CDR3aa: CASSPGQGAEEKLFF

v_gene: TRBV19
abundance: few
d_gene: TRBD1
j_gene: TRBJ1-2
CDR3nt: TGTGCCAGTAGTATATCAGGGGGATATGGCTACACCTTC
CDR3aa: CASSISGGYGYTF

v_gene: TRBV7-6
abundance: .
d_gene: TRBD1
j_gene: TRBJ2-7
CDR3nt: TGTGCCAGCAGCATTGACAGGGTGTCCTACGAGCAGTACTTC
CDR3aa: CASSIDRVSYEQYF

v_gene: TRBV15
abundance: .
d_gene: .
j_gene: TRBJ1-4
CDR3nt: TGTGCCACCAGCAGAGCCGCCTCACGGGGAAAGCGTTTT
CDR3aa: CATSRAASRGKRF

v_gene: TRBV5-6
abundance: .
d_gene: TRBD2
j_gene: TRBJ2-7
CDR3nt: TGTGCCAGCAGCCCCACCCTTAGCGGGACTTACGAGCAGTACTTC
CDR3aa: CASSPTLSGTYEQYF

v_gene: TRBV7-3
abundance: .
d_gene: TRBD1
j_gene: TRBJ1-1
CDR3nt: TGTGCCAGCAGCTTAGGGACAGTCATGAACACTGAAGCTTTCTTT
CDR3aa: CASSLGTVMNTEAFF

v_gene: TRBV11-3
abundance: .
d_gene: .
j_gene: TRBJ1-1
CDR3nt: TGTGCCAGCAGCTTAGTCGGGTATAAAGCTTTCTTT
CDR3aa: CASSLVGYKAFF